These T cell receptor beta chains were read from a single sample in a study of blood T cell repertoires in COVID-19. Using immunoSEQ multiplex PCR, the repertoire was profiled, and TCRdb retains in-frame clones only, with some absent. The sample has approximately 140,000 clones, 75% to 85% seen once; the top ten hold 13%. Sequencing was carried out using peripheral blood. Receptors originate from a man aged 55 to 70 with active or convalescent COVID-19. Each CDR3 is given with its conserved first and last residue. D genes are given only for firm matches. Clone size is not always given. Where it is, it says once, few, many or a class for expanded clones.

j_gene: TRBJ2-3; v_gene: TRBV7-3; abundance: -; d_gene: TRBD1; CDR3nt: TGTGCCAGCAGCACGCAGACAGGGGGCGCCGCCCAAACGCAGTATTTT; CDR3aa: CASSTQTGGAAQTQYF
j_gene: TRBJ2-7; v_gene: TRBV3-1/TRBV3-2; abundance: once; d_gene: TRBD2; CDR3nt: TGTGCCAGCAGCCAACCGGGACTAGCGGGAGGGCCGGGGGAGCAGTACTTC; CDR3aa: CASSQPGLAGGPGEQYF
j_gene: TRBJ1-2; v_gene: TRBV7-2; abundance: -; d_gene: TRBD1; CDR3nt: TGTGCCAGCAGCTTAGTGGGGCAGGGGGCGGGCGGCTACACCTTC; CDR3aa: CASSLVGQGAGGYTF
j_gene: TRBJ1-2; v_gene: TRBV10-3; abundance: few; d_gene: TRBD1; CDR3nt: TGTGCCATCAGATCGGGACAGGACGCGAACTATGGCTACACCTTC; CDR3aa: CAIRSGQDANYGYTF
j_gene: TRBJ1-2; v_gene: TRBV5-6; abundance: -; d_gene: -; CDR3nt: TGTGCCAGCAGCTTGCCCGCCGGTAACTATGGCTACACCTTC; CDR3aa: CASSLPAGNYGYTF
j_gene: TRBJ2-7; v_gene: TRBV2; abundance: -; d_gene: -; CDR3nt: TGTGCCAGCAAACAGTCCTACGAGCAGTACTTC; CDR3aa: CASKQSYEQYF
j_gene: TRBJ1-5; v_gene: TRBV27; abundance: -; d_gene: TRBD1; CDR3nt: TGTGCCAGCAGTTTATCAGCGACAGGGGGGGGGCCCCAGCATTTT; CDR3aa: CASSLSATGGGPQHF
j_gene: TRBJ2-3; v_gene: TRBV5-1; abundance: once; d_gene: TRBD1; CDR3nt: TGCGCCAGCAGCTTGACGACAGGGCGAGATACGCAGTATTTT; CDR3aa: CASSLTTGRDTQYF
j_gene: TRBJ2-5; v_gene: TRBV25-1; abundance: -; d_gene: TRBD1; CDR3nt: TGTGCCAGCAGTGTGGACAGGGGGAAAGAGACCCAGTACTTC; CDR3aa: CASSVDRGKETQYF
j_gene: TRBJ1-5; v_gene: TRBV7-2; abundance: once; d_gene: -; CDR3nt: TGTGCCAGCAGCCGCCCAGGGCCCAATCAGCCCCAGCATTTT; CDR3aa: CASSRPGPNQPQHF
j_gene: TRBJ1-2; v_gene: TRBV12-3/TRBV12-4; abundance: medium-sized; d_gene: -; CDR3nt: TGTGCCAGCAATCTGGGCAGGGGCAATGGCTACACCTTC; CDR3aa: CASNLGRGNGYTF
j_gene: TRBJ1-1; v_gene: TRBV10-3; abundance: few; d_gene: TRBD1; CDR3nt: TGTGCCATCAGTGGAAGGACAGGAAACACTGAAGCTTTCTTT; CDR3aa: CAISGRTGNTEAFF
j_gene: TRBJ2-7; v_gene: TRBV19; abundance: few; d_gene: -; CDR3nt: TGTGCCAGCTCGCCTCAGACAGAAACCTACGAGCAGTACTTC; CDR3aa: CASSPQTETYEQYF
j_gene: TRBJ2-3; v_gene: TRBV6-5; abundance: -; d_gene: TRBD2; CDR3nt: TGTGCCAGCAGTTACAGCGGGGTTAGCACAGATACGCAGTATTTT; CDR3aa: CASSYSGVSTDTQYF
j_gene: TRBJ2-1; v_gene: TRBV6-1; abundance: -; d_gene: -; CDR3nt: TGTGCCAGCACCCCGGGCAATGAGCAGTTCTTC; CDR3aa: CASTPGNEQFF
j_gene: TRBJ2-3; v_gene: TRBV7-3; abundance: -; d_gene: -; CDR3nt: TGTGCCAGCAGCGCCGGACTGGGGATGAATACGCAGTATTTT; CDR3aa: CASSAGLGMNTQYF
j_gene: TRBJ1-4; v_gene: TRBV5-1; abundance: -; d_gene: TRBD1; CDR3nt: TGCGCCAGCAGCGTGACAGGGAAGGGGGAAAAACTGTTTTTT; CDR3aa: CASSVTGKGEKLFF
j_gene: TRBJ2-7; v_gene: TRBV2; abundance: once; d_gene: TRBD1; CDR3nt: TGTGCCAGCAGTGAACCGGGACAGGGGGCGAGCCACGAGCAGTACTTC; CDR3aa: CASSEPGQGASHEQYF
j_gene: TRBJ2-5; v_gene: TRBV24-1; abundance: few; d_gene: -; CDR3nt: TGTGCCACTTCCAGTGGGGAGGGGGTTCATGAGACCCAGTACTTC; CDR3aa: CATSSGEGVHETQYF
j_gene: TRBJ1-1; v_gene: TRBV16; abundance: -; d_gene: -; CDR3nt: TGTGCCAGCAGCCAGAATCACGGGGGGAACACTGAAGCTTTCTTT; CDR3aa: CASSQNHGGNTEAFF
j_gene: TRBJ2-1; v_gene: TRBV9; abundance: -; d_gene: -; CDR3nt: TGTGCCAGCAGCGTGGACGGGAGCGTATACAATGAGCAGTTCTTC; CDR3aa: CASSVDGSVYNEQFF
j_gene: TRBJ2-7; v_gene: TRBV28; abundance: -; d_gene: TRBD1; CDR3nt: TGTGCCAGCAGTTGGTTAGACAGGGGCACCTACGAGCAGTACTTC; CDR3aa: CASSWLDRGTYEQYF
j_gene: TRBJ2-3; v_gene: TRBV7-3; abundance: -; d_gene: -; CDR3nt: TGTGCCAGCAGCCTATACGAAGCGGGTACGCAGTATTTT; CDR3aa: CASSLYEAGTQYF
j_gene: TRBJ2-1; v_gene: TRBV28; abundance: -; d_gene: -; CDR3nt: TGTGCCAGCAGTTTACCCCTCGGGGGCTACAATGAGCAGTTCTTC; CDR3aa: CASSLPLGGYNEQFF
j_gene: TRBJ1-5; v_gene: TRBV10-2; abundance: -; d_gene: -; CDR3nt: TGCGCCAACAAAGGGACAAATCTTAATCAGCCCCAGCATTTT; CDR3aa: CANKGTNLNQPQHF
j_gene: TRBJ2-3; v_gene: TRBV3-1/TRBV3-2; abundance: -; d_gene: -; CDR3nt: TGTGCCAGCAGCTCTAGACAGATCCAAGGAGATACGCAGTATTTT; CDR3aa: CASSSRQIQGDTQYF
j_gene: TRBJ2-7; v_gene: TRBV6-5; abundance: -; d_gene: TRBD1; CDR3nt: TGTGCCAGCAGTAGACAGGGGGCAGGCGAGCAGTACTTC; CDR3aa: CASSRQGAGEQYF
j_gene: TRBJ2-1; v_gene: TRBV5-4; abundance: few; d_gene: TRBD1; CDR3nt: TGTGCCAGCAGCAGTCGGACAGGGAATTACAATGAGCAGTTCTTC; CDR3aa: CASSSRTGNYNEQFF
j_gene: TRBJ2-3; v_gene: TRBV5-1; abundance: -; d_gene: -; CDR3nt: TGCGCCAGCAGCTTGGAATCCCTTAACACAGATACGCAGTATTTT; CDR3aa: CASSLESLNTDTQYF
j_gene: TRBJ1-4; v_gene: TRBV6-1; abundance: -; d_gene: -; CDR3nt: TGTGCCAGCAGTGGAGATCGACCGGCGGTTAATGAAAAACTGTTTTTT; CDR3aa: CASSGDRPAVNEKLFF
j_gene: TRBJ1-4; v_gene: TRBV14; abundance: -; d_gene: TRBD1; CDR3nt: TGTGCCAGCAGCCCACGGGGACAGGGCTTTGCAACTAATGAAAAACTGTTTTTT; CDR3aa: CASSPRGQGFATNEKLFF
j_gene: TRBJ1-6; v_gene: TRBV28; abundance: -; d_gene: -; CDR3nt: TGTGCCAGCAGTCGAAGGGGTTTTTCACCCCTCCACTTT; CDR3aa: CASSRRGFSPLHF
j_gene: TRBJ2-5; v_gene: TRBV5-1; abundance: -; d_gene: TRBD2; CDR3nt: TGCGCCAGCAGCTCGGCTAGCGGGAGTTTCGGTGAGACCCAGTACTTC; CDR3aa: CASSSASGSFGETQYF
j_gene: TRBJ2-5; v_gene: TRBV20-1; abundance: -; d_gene: -; CDR3nt: TGCAGTGCTAGTGCCGACCAAGAGACCCAGTACTTC; CDR3aa: CSASADQETQYF
j_gene: TRBJ1-2; v_gene: TRBV20-1; abundance: -; d_gene: -; CDR3nt: TGCAGTGCTAGTGGCGGGACCAAAGGCTACACCTTC; CDR3aa: CSASGGTKGYTF
j_gene: TRBJ2-7; v_gene: TRBV2; abundance: -; d_gene: -; CDR3nt: TGTGCCAGCAGTGTTGGGCTATACGAGCAGTACTTC; CDR3aa: CASSVGLYEQYF
j_gene: TRBJ1-1; v_gene: TRBV3-1/TRBV3-2; abundance: -; d_gene: -; CDR3nt: TGTGCCAGCAGGCCTCAGGGCAACACTGAAGCTTTCTTT; CDR3aa: CASRPQGNTEAFF
j_gene: TRBJ1-6; v_gene: TRBV11-2; abundance: -; d_gene: TRBD1; CDR3nt: TGTGCCAGCAGCTTAGGGCAGGGGGCAAATTCACCCCTCCACTTT; CDR3aa: CASSLGQGANSPLHF
j_gene: TRBJ1-2; v_gene: TRBV2; abundance: -; d_gene: -; CDR3nt: TGTGCCAGCAGTGAAGGGCAGGACTATGGCTACACCTTC; CDR3aa: CASSEGQDYGYTF
j_gene: TRBJ1-3; v_gene: TRBV9; abundance: -; d_gene: -; CDR3nt: TGTGCCAGCAGCGGACAGTTGGCCGGAAACACCATATATTTT; CDR3aa: CASSGQLAGNTIYF
j_gene: TRBJ1-2; v_gene: TRBV11-2; abundance: many; d_gene: -; CDR3nt: TGTGCCAGCAGCTTAGAAGGGAGCGGCTACACCTTC; CDR3aa: CASSLEGSGYTF
j_gene: TRBJ1-2; v_gene: TRBV2; abundance: -; d_gene: -; CDR3nt: TGTGCCAGCAGTGTACTTCAGGGCCAGGATGGCTACACCTTC; CDR3aa: CASSVLQGQDGYTF
j_gene: TRBJ2-3; v_gene: TRBV7-2; abundance: -; d_gene: TRBD2; CDR3nt: TGTGCCAGCAGCCAACTGACTAGCTACATGGCAGATACGCAGTATTTT; CDR3aa: CASSQLTSYMADTQYF
j_gene: TRBJ2-1; v_gene: TRBV7-3; abundance: -; d_gene: TRBD2; CDR3nt: TGTGCCAGCAGCTTCCTAGCGGGCAGCTCCTACAATGAGCAGTTCTTC; CDR3aa: CASSFLAGSSYNEQFF
j_gene: TRBJ2-1; v_gene: TRBV12-5; abundance: -; d_gene: TRBD2; CDR3nt: TGTGCTAGTGGTTTGGTACCGGGAGGGCCGCATGAGCAGTTCTTC; CDR3aa: CASGLVPGGPHEQFF
j_gene: TRBJ2-1; v_gene: TRBV5-1; abundance: -; d_gene: -; CDR3nt: TGCGCCAGCCAGGTGAGCGGAGGATACAATGAGCAGTTCTTC; CDR3aa: CASQVSGGYNEQFF
j_gene: TRBJ2-1; v_gene: TRBV28; abundance: -; d_gene: -; CDR3nt: TGTGCCAGCAAGGGTGTGACTGCACCAGGCAGAGGGAACAATGAGCAGTTCTTC; CDR3aa: CASKGVTAPGRGNNEQFF
j_gene: TRBJ2-5; v_gene: TRBV7-2; abundance: -; d_gene: -; CDR3nt: TGTGCCAGCAGCTCCTCTAGCGAAGAAGAGACCCAGTACTTC; CDR3aa: CASSSSSEEETQYF
j_gene: TRBJ1-4; v_gene: TRBV4-3; abundance: -; d_gene: -; CDR3nt: TGCGCCAGCAGCCAAGAATGGGACTCAACTAATGAAAAACTGTTTTTT; CDR3aa: CASSQEWDSTNEKLFF
j_gene: TRBJ2-1; v_gene: TRBV4-3; abundance: -; d_gene: TRBD1; CDR3nt: TGCGCCAGCAGCCAAGAGCGGGACAGGGGATCTCGGGTCGACAATGAGCAGTTCTTC; CDR3aa: CASSQERDRGSRVDNEQFF